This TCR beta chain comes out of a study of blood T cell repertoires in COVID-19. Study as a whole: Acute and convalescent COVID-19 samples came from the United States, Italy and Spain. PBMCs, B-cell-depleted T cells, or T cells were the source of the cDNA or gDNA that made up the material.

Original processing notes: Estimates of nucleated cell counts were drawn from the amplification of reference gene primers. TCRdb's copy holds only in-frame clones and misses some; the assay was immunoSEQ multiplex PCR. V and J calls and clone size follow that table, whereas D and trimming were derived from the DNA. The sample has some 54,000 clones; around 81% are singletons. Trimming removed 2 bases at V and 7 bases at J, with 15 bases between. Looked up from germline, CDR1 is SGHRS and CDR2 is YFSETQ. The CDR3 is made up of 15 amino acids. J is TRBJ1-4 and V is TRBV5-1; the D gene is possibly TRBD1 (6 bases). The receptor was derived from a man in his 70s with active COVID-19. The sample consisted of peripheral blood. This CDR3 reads CASSLGRGDGEKLFF. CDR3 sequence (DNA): TGCGCCAGCAGCTTAGGCAGGGGAGACGGTGAAAAACTGTTTTTT. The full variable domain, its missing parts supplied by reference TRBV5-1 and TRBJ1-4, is KAGVTQTPRYLIKTRGQQVTLSCSPISGHRSVSWYQQTPGQGLQFLFEYFSETQRNKGNFPGRFSGRQFSNSRSEMNVSTLELGDSALYLCASSLGRGDGEKLFFGSGTQLSVL.